The 25 T cell receptor beta chains below come from one sample, sequenced in a study of shared clonotypes between healthy human individuals. This table comes from immunoSEQ multiplex PCR, and its TCRdb copy is limited to in-frame clones, with some not included. The table has roughly 450,000 clones, about four fifths seen once. What was sequenced was PBMCs. The receptors stem from a middle-aged woman in good health. Some clones in this sample may be carry-over from other donors' samples.

V is TRBV2 and J is TRBJ2-5; D tentatively reads TRBD1 or TRBD2 (5 bases each). Germline V gene data show CDR1 as SNHLY and CDR2 as FYNNEI. This CDR3 is 14 amino acids long. The ends were cut back, 9 bases at V and 3 bases at J, with 17 bases in the middle. The CDR3 DNA reads TGTGCCAGTTCGTGGGGGACCAAGGAAGAGACCCAGTACTTC. This codes for CASSWGTKEETQYF.

In the case of this clone: This same CDR3 is encoded by further DNA sequences in the sample. The chain uses TRBV7-9 and TRBJ1-5; D is perhaps TRBD1 (5 bases). V was clipped by 1 base and J by 4 bases, with 5 bases between them. This CDR3 region has 13 residues. CDR1 is SEHNR, CDR2 FQNEAQ, per germline (reference sequence). The CDR3 nucleotides are TGTGCCAGCAGCTTAGGGACAAATCAGCCCCAGCATTTT. Translated: CASSLGTNQPQHF.

The V gene is TRBV2, the J gene TRBJ1-5; D not resolved. Per the germline V gene, CDR1 is SNHLY and CDR2 is FYNNEI. This CDR3 comprises 12 residues. Trimming shortened V by 3 bases and J by 7 bases, and 7 bases separated the two germline ends. As DNA, the CDR3 is TGTGCCAGCAGTGACCGGGGACAGCCCCAGCATTTT. This codes for CASSDRGQPQHF.

V usage is TRBV7-3 and J usage is TRBJ2-6; no reliable D call. V was pared by 3 bases and J by 0 bases, with 3 bases between. The germline V gene encodes CDR1 SGHTA and CDR2 FQGTGA. The CDR3 contains 14 residues. The CDR3 spells CASSFLSGANVLTF. DNA for the CDR3: TGTGCCAGCAGCTTCCTCTCTGGGGCCAACGTCCTGACTTTC.

This chain connects TRBV7-2 to TRBJ2-1, with 10 bases aligning to TRBD1. CDR3 size: 16 residues. Trimming cost V 7 bases and J 7 bases; bases outside gene matches: 13. The V gene's germline CDR1 is SGHTA and CDR2 FQGNSA. In DNA form, the CDR3 reads TGTGCCAGCACCATGAGGGGACAGGGGAGTTGGAATGAGCAGTTCTTC. This translates into CASTMRGQGSWNEQFF.

This clone was counted a single time. This chain joins TRBV6-6 and TRBJ1-4, with TRBD1 as a possible D gene (6 bases). The V end was cut by 5 bases, the J end by 8 bases, with 21 bases between. The CDR3 spans 16 residues. The germline gives CDR1 MNHNY, CDR2 SVGAGI (reference sequence). CDR3 DNA: TGTGCCAGCAGTCCACAGGGCGGAGTCAGGGAGGAAAAACTGTTTTTT. Amino acids: CASSPQGGVREEKLFF.

The J gene is TRBJ1-4, the V gene TRBV18; tentative D call: TRBD1 (5 bases). This CDR3 comprises 15 residues. Trimming removed 2 bases from V and 3 bases from J, with 10 bases in between. Germline CDR1 is KGHSH and CDR2 is LQKENI. CDR3 in DNA: TGTGCCAGCTCACCAACGGGGCGGCCTAATGAAAAACTGTTTTTT. Its translation is CASSPTGRPNEKLFF.

This clone was counted once. V usage is TRBV28 and J usage is TRBJ2-1; D not resolved. In germline, CDR1 is MDHEN, CDR2 SYDVKM. Between the trimmed V and J ends, which lost 6 bases and 0 bases, there was a span of 15 bases. This CDR3 is 16 amino acids long. The CDR3 loop is CASSPELSSSYNEQFF. CDR3 in DNA: TGTGCCAGCAGCCCCGAGCTGTCCAGCTCCTACAATGAGCAGTTCTTC.

The chain links TRBV25-1 to TRBJ2-5, with D perhaps matching TRBD1 (6 bases). V gave up 3 bases and J gave up 2 bases, with 10 bases separating them. The CDR3 is made up of 14 amino acids. CDR1 and CDR2 (germline): MGHDK, SYGVNS. CDR3 nucleotides: TGTGCCAGCAGTGACGACAGGAAACAAGAGACCCAGTACTTC. Translation: CASSDDRKQETQYF.

In its sample, this clone was seen a few times. The chain links TRBV7-2 to TRBJ2-5; maybe TRBD1 (6 bases). Germline loops: CDR1 SGHTA, CDR2 FQGNSA. The CDR3 spans 16 residues. With 2 bases removed from V and 4 bases from J, the gap between germline ends came to 17 bases. The CDR3 region is CASSLNGRGLGETQYF. Written as DNA, the CDR3 is TGTGCCAGCAGCTTAAACGGCAGGGGATTAGGAGAGACCCAGTACTTC. The variable domain in full, with the rest retrieved from reference TRBV7-2 and TRBJ2-5, is GAGVSQSPSNKVTEKGKDVELRCDPISGHTALYWYRQSLGQGLEFLIYFQGNSAPDKSGLPSDRFSAERTGGSVSTLTIQRTQQEDSAVYLCASSLNGRGLGETQYFGPGTRLLVL.

V and J are TRBV13 and TRBJ1-5; no clear D gene. CDR1 PRHDT and CDR2 FYEKMQ come from the germline V gene (reference sequence). The V end was cut by 5 bases, the J end by 1 base, with 9 bases between. The CDR3 has 14 residues. The CDR3 nucleotides are TGTGCCAGCAGCCGGGCAGCCAGCAATCAGCCCCAGCATTTT. Translation: CASSRAASNQPQHF.

This chain joins TRBV5-1 and TRBJ2-3; the D is unclear. V was cut by 4 bases and J by 2 bases, with 5 bases left in between. The CDR3 covers 12 residues. The germline V gene has CDR1 SGHRS and CDR2 YFSETQ. DNA of the CDR3: TGCGCCAGCAGCCCGTACACAGATACGCAGTATTTT. It yields the protein CASSPYTDTQYF.

The J gene is TRBJ2-7, the V gene TRBV28; tentatively, D is TRBD1 or TRBD2 (5 bases each). V lost 3 bases to trimming and J lost 7 bases, with 10 bases between them. Germline V gives CDR1 MDHEN, CDR2 SYDVKM. This CDR3 is 12 amino acids long. The CDR3 DNA is TGTGCCAGCAGTTTCCGGGGCGGTGAGCAGTACTTC. It codes for CASSFRGGEQYF.

There are a few counts of this clone. Other nucleotide sequences in the sample specify the same CDR3. The chain carries TRBV7-9 and TRBJ1-2, with D uncertain. Germline CDR1 SEHNR, CDR2 FQNEAQ (reference sequence). Trimming cost V 2 bases and J 8 bases, with 6 bases left between them. This CDR3 spans 11 amino acids. The CDR3 reads CASSLSRGYTF. In DNA, the CDR3 is TGTGCCAGCAGCTTAAGTCGGGGCTACACCTTC.

This clone came up a few times. The CDR3 region has the DNA TGTGCCAGCTCACCGGGGGAGGGTTCCAATCAGCCCCAGCATTTT. Its protein is CASSPGEGSNQPQHF. The V call is TRBV18, the J call TRBJ1-5; possible D gene TRBD1, 5 bases. V was pared by 3 bases and J by 3 bases, with 12 bases between. The CDR3 has 15 amino acids. Germline V gives CDR1 KGHSH, CDR2 LQKENI.

The chain is built from TRBV6-6 and TRBJ2-7; D may be TRBD2 (6 bases). The CDR3 is 14 amino acids. Trimming pared 2 bases from V and 7 bases from J, leaving 15 bases between. From germline, CDR1 is MNHNY and CDR2 SVGAGI (reference sequence). The CDR3 DNA is TGTGCCAGCAGTTACATGGGGACCCGGGAGGAGCAGTACTTC. It codes for CASSYMGTREEQYF.

The V gene is TRBV6-1, the J gene TRBJ2-4; D gene unclear. This CDR3 is 15 amino acids long. Germline V gives CDR1 MNHNS, CDR2 SASEGT. V dropped 5 bases and J dropped 6 bases, with 17 bases sitting between them. CDR3 in amino acids: CASSWTDLSGNIQYF. DNA of the CDR3: TGTGCCAGCAGTTGGACGGACCTAAGTGGAAACATTCAGTACTTC.

The rearrangement joins TRBV18 to TRBJ2-7; 7 bases match TRBD1. CDR3 length equals 16 residues. CDR1 and CDR2 from the germline V gene are KGHSH and LQKENI. J gave up 0 bases and V 3 bases, and 8 bases lay outside the gene matches. CDR3 nucleotides: TGTGCCAGCTCACCGTCACAGGGGATCAGCTCCTACGAGCAGTACTTC. Translated: CASSPSQGISSYEQYF.

CDR3 in amino acids: CASSLDPGLSYEQYF. The CDR3 region has the DNA TGTGCCAGCAGCTTGGATCCAGGGCTCTCCTACGAGCAGTACTTC. The V and J genes are TRBV5-6 and TRBJ2-7; D is possibly TRBD1 (5 bases). The V end was cut by 0 bases, the J end by 0 bases, with 10 bases between. CDR1 is SGHDT, CDR2 YYEEEE, per germline. The CDR3 contains 15 residues.

V is TRBV7-2 and J is TRBJ1-1, with TRBD1 as a possible D gene (5 bases). Germline V CDR1 and CDR2: SGHTA, FQGNSA. The CDR3 contains 14 residues. Trimming pared 0 bases from V and 7 bases from J, leaving 12 bases between. The CDR3 DNA is TGTGCCAGCAGCTTAGCGCTGTGGGGCGGTGAAGCTTTCTTT. It specifies CASSLALWGGEAFF.

The gene calls are TRBV5-8 and TRBJ1-2; perhaps TRBD1 as D (5 bases). V lost 4 bases and J 4 bases, leaving 20 bases between the germline ends. The germline V gene encodes CDR1 SGHTS and CDR2 YDEGEE. The CDR3 sequence is 16 residues long. The CDR3 region has the DNA TGTGCCAGCAGCACCCCCCCGCGGCAGGGCGGCTATGGCTACACCTTC. It specifies CASSTPPRQGGYGYTF.

This chain joins TRBV5-1 and TRBJ2-2; D is perhaps TRBD2 (5 bases). Trimming shortened V by 4 bases and J by 2 bases, and 9 bases separated the two germline ends. There are 14 residues in the CDR3. The V gene's germline CDR1 is SGHRS and CDR2 YFSETQ. The CDR3 here is CASSTGLNTGELFF. CDR3 DNA: TGCGCCAGCAGCACCGGACTCAACACCGGGGAGCTGTTTTTT.

This clone was counted a single time. V usage is TRBV28 and J usage is TRBJ2-3; D gene ambiguous. CDR1 and CDR2 (germline): MDHEN, SYDVKM. This CDR3 has 14 residues. Deletions cut 3 bases from V and 1 base from J, with 8 bases between. The CDR3 DNA is TGTGCCAGCAGTTTCTTCTCTCGCACAGATACGCAGTATTTT. Translating gives CASSFFSRTDTQYF.

The J gene is TRBJ2-2, the V gene TRBV11-2, with 10 bases that match TRBD1. V lost 5 bases to trimming and J lost 7 bases; unmatched junction nucleotides: 7. The germline V gene encodes CDR1 SGHAT and CDR2 FQNNGV. CDR3 size: 15 residues. This chain's CDR3 is CASSHRDRGRGELFF. In DNA, the CDR3 is TGTGCCAGCAGCCACCGGGACAGGGGCCGCGGGGAGCTGTTTTTT.

The chain joins TRBV5-1 to TRBJ2-3, with TRBD1 as a possible D gene (5 bases). The germline V and J ends were trimmed by 2 bases and 2 bases, with 12 bases remaining between them. The germline gives CDR1 SGHRS, CDR2 YFSETQ. The CDR3 has 15 amino acids. The CDR3 nucleotides are TGCGCCAGCAGCTTACGAACAGGATACACAGATACGCAGTATTTT. It codes for CASSLRTGYTDTQYF. Full variable domain (missing parts from reference TRBV5-1 and TRBJ2-3): KAGVTQTPRYLIKTRGQQVTLSCSPISGHRSVSWYQQTPGQGLQFLFEYFSETQRNKGNFPGRFSGRQFSNSRSEMNVSTLELGDSALYLCASSLRTGYTDTQYFGPGTRLTVL.